This T cell receptor beta chain was recovered during a study of response to subunit inactivated influenza vaccine. General observations from the study: Authors suggested each seasonal flu vaccination may recruit only limited numbers of new T cells.

CDR1 is SGHTA and CDR2 is FQGNSA in the germline V gene. CDR3 length: 14 residues. The V gene lost 6 bases and the J gene lost 3 bases, with 14 bases spanning the gap. This clonotype was observed a single time. What it recognizes is unknown. A single record per CDR3 protein comes from TCRdb applying MiXCR to the RT-PCR reads. The profile shows hundreds of thousands of distinct CDR3 sequences, over 9.5% of them singletons. The sample here was PBMCs from blood, taken roughly 46 days after vaccination. This chain uses TRBV7-2 with TRBJ1-1, with a tentative D call TRBD1 (5 bases). This clonotype was obtained from a man aged 50-60 years who received an inactivated influenza vaccine. The CDR3 here is CASSKGRADTEAFF. CDR3 nucleotide sequence: TGTGCCAGCAGTAAGGGACGGGCGGACACTGAAGCTTTCTTT.